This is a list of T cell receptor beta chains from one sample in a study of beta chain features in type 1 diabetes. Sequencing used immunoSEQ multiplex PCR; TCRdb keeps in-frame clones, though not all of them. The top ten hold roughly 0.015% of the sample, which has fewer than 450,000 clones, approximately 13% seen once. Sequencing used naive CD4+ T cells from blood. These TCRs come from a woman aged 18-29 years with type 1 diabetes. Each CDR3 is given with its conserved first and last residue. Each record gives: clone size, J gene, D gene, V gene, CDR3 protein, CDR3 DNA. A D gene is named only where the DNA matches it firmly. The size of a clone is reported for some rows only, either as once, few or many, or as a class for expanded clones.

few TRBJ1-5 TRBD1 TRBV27 CASSAGTDHQPQHF TGTGCCAGCAGTGCCGGGACAGATCATCAGCCCCAGCATTTT
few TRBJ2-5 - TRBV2 CASSEQGMQETQYF TGTGCCAGCAGTGAACAGGGAATGCAAGAGACCCAGTACTTC
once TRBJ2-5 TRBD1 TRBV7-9 CASSLQGVRETQYF TGTGCCAGCAGCCTACAGGGGGTAAGGGAGACCCAGTACTTC
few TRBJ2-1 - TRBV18 CASSTYRKDNEQFF TGTGCCAGCTCAACCTACAGGAAAGACAATGAGCAGTTCTTC
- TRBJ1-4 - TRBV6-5 CASSLPGANEKLFF TGTGCCAGCAGTTTACCAGGGGCTAATGAAAAACTGTTTTTT
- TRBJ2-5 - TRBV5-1 CASSTAAAQETQYF TGCGCCAGCAGCACTGCCGCGGCTCAAGAGACCCAGTACTTC
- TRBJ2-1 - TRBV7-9 CASSPGYEQFF TGTGCCAGCAGCCCAGGGTATGAACAGTTCTTC
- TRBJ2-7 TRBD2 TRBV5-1 CASSLGLAGGYEQYF TGCGCCAGCAGCTTGGGGCTAGCGGGGGGATACGAGCAGTACTTC
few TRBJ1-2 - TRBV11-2 CASSPRLEGRGYTF TGTGCCAGCAGCCCTCGGTTGGAGGGTCGGGGCTACACCTTC
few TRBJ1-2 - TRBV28 CASTQVQGHGYTF TGTGCCAGCACCCAAGTCCAGGGGCACGGCTACACCTTC
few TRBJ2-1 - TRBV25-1 CASSGLKADSYNEQFF TGTGCCAGCAGTGGCTTGAAGGCGGATTCCTACAATGAGCAGTTCTTC
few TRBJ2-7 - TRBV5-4 CASSFPDSRDEQYF TGTGCCAGCAGCTTTCCGGACTCCCGGGACGAGCAGTACTTC
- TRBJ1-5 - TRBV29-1 CSVAGLNQPQHF TGCAGCGTTGCGGGGTTGAATCAGCCCCAGCATTTT
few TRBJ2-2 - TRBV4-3 CASSLEGSLTGELFF TGCGCCAGCAGCTTGGAGGGATCCCTCACCGGGGAGCTGTTTTTT
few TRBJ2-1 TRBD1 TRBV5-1 CASSLGGQSNEQFF TGCGCCAGCAGCTTGGGGGGACAGTCAAATGAGCAGTTCTTC
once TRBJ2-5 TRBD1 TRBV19 CASSVDTGGDYQETQYF TGTGCCAGTAGTGTAGATACAGGGGGCGATTACCAAGAGACCCAGTACTTC
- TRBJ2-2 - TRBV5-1 CASSLDGLNTGELFF TGCGCCAGCAGCTTGGACGGGTTGAACACCGGGGAGCTGTTTTTT
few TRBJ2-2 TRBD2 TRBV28 CASSLTSGYFTGELFF TGTGCCAGCAGTTTGACTAGCGGGTACTTCACCGGGGAGCTGTTTTTT
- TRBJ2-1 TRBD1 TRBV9 CASSLRGGGTGDNEQFF TGTGCCAGCAGCCTCCGAGGGGGGGGGACAGGGGACAATGAGCAGTTCTTC
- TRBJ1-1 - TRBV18 CASSPRATGMNTEAFF TGTGCCAGCTCACCAAGGGCAACGGGGATGAACACTGAAGCTTTCTTT
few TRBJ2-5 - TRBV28 CASSFGVLETQYF TGTGCCAGCAGTTTCGGGGTTTTAGAGACCCAGTACTTC
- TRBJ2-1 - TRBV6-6 CATAMGGYNEQFF TGTGCCACCGCCATGGGGGGCTACAATGAGCAGTTCTTC
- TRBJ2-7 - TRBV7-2 CASSLALGSPYEQYF TGTGCCAGCAGCTTAGCGCTCGGGAGTCCCTACGAGCAGTACTTC
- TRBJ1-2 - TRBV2 CASHGENGYTF TGTGCCAGCCACGGAGAAAATGGCTACACCTTC
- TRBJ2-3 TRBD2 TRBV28 CASSLAGGGTDTQYF TGTGCCAGCAGCCTAGCGGGAGGGGGCACAGATACGCAGTATTTT
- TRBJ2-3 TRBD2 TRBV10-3 CAITPTSGSTDTQYF TGTGCCATCACCCCGACTAGCGGAAGCACAGATACGCAGTATTTT
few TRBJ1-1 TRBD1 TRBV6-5 CASSYSNTGDTEAFF TGTGCCAGCAGTTACTCGAACACAGGGGACACTGAAGCTTTCTTT
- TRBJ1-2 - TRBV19 CASSQTGGYTF TGTGCCAGTAGCCAGACGGGGGGCTACACCTTC
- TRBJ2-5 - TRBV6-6 CASSLYQTDQETQYF TGTGCCAGCAGCTTATACCAGACAGACCAAGAGACCCAGTACTTC
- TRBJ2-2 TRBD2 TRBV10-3 CAISGYAGGTGELFF TGTGCCATCAGCGGATATGCGGGAGGGACCGGGGAGCTGTTTTTT
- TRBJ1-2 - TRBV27 CASSLSGGRGYGYTF TGTGCCAGCAGTTTATCCGGGGGGCGCGGCTATGGCTACACCTTC
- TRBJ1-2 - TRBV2 CASSERVNYGYTF TGTGCCAGCAGTGAAAGAGTCAACTATGGCTACACCTTC
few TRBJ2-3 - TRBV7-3 CASGGGRSTDTQYF TGTGCCAGCGGGGGCGGGAGAAGCACAGATACGCAGTATTTT
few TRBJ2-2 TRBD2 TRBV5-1 CASSLVRGITGELFF TGCGCCAGCAGCTTGGTGCGGGGGATCACCGGGGAGCTGTTTTTT
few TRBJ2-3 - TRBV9 CASSVTSRTDTQYF TGTGCCAGCAGCGTAACTAGCAGGACAGATACGCAGTATTTT
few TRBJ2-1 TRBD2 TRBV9 CASGLDYFNEQFF TGTGCCAGCGGACTAGACTACTTTAATGAGCAGTTCTTC
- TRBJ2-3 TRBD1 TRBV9 CASSVGGTGGPTDTQYF TGTGCCAGCAGCGTAGGTGGGACAGGGGGCCCCACAGATACGCAGTATTTT
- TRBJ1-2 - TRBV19 CASSIGALYGYTF TGTGCCAGTAGTATAGGTGCCCTATACGGCTACACCTTC
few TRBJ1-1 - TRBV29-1 CSARRWQGNTEAFF TGCAGCGCCAGACGATGGCAGGGAAACACTGAAGCTTTCTTT
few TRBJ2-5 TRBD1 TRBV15 CATSRGTGGETQYF TGTGCCACCAGCAGAGGGACAGGTGGAGAGACCCAGTACTTC
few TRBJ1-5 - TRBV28 CASSLVQGNNQPQHF TGTGCCAGCAGTTTGGTACAGGGCAACAATCAGCCCCAGCATTTT
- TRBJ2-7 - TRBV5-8 CASSFGGGGEQYF TGTGCCAGCAGCTTCGGGGGAGGGGGCGAGCAGTACTTC
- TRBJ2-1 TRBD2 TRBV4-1 CASSQSTSEDYNEQFF TGCGCCAGCAGCCAATCGACTAGCGAAGACTACAATGAGCAGTTCTTC
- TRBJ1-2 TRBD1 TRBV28 CASSTGTVYGYTF TGTGCCAGCAGCACCGGGACAGTTTATGGCTACACCTTC
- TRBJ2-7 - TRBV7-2 CASSLGAYYEQYF TGTGCCAGCAGCTTAGGGGCGTACTACGAGCAGTACTTC
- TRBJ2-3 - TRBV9 CASSVVVGDTQYF TGTGCCAGCAGCGTAGTCGTCGGAGATACGCAGTATTTT
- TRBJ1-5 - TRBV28 CASHGRGKFNQPQHF TGTGCCAGCCACGGACGGGGGAAATTCAATCAGCCCCAGCATTTT
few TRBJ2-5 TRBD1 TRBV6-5 CASSYWGTGEQETQYF TGTGCCAGCAGTTACTGGGGGACAGGGGAGCAAGAGACCCAGTACTTC
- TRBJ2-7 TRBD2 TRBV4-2 CASSQVAAGEAYEQYF TGTGCCAGCAGCCAAGTGGCAGCGGGAGAGGCTTACGAGCAGTACTTC
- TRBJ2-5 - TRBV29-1 CSVVGSGEETQYF TGCAGCGTTGTAGGGAGCGGAGAAGAGACCCAGTACTTC
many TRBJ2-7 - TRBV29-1 CSVTQGFGQYF TGCAGCGTTACACAGGGATTCGGGCAGTACTTC
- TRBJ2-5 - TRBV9 CASSVQQQETQYF TGTGCCAGCAGCGTACAACAACAAGAGACCCAGTACTTC